This T cell receptor beta chain was observed in a study of tumor-infiltrating lymphocytes in localized non-small cell lung cancer. Study context: Resected tumor was paired with non-adjacent uninvolved lung from the same patient.

CDR3 length: 13 amino acids. CDR1 KGHSH and CDR2 LQKENI come from the germline V gene. The V gene lost 3 bases and the J gene lost 3 bases, with 8 bases spanning the gap. Sequencing was performed with immunoSEQ multiplex PCR; in TCRdb, only in-frame clones are kept and a portion is missing. The top ten clones hold approximately 8% of a sample with 10,000 to 13,000 clones, 65% to 90% of them seen once. The sequencing sample was made of uninvolved lung tissue not adjacent to the tumor. This TCR came from a human donor with non-small cell lung cancer. V is TRBV18 and J is TRBJ1-2; no clear D. As DNA, the CDR3 is TGTGCCAGCTCACCGAGTAGAGACTATGGCTACACCTTC. Amino acids: CASSPSRDYGYTF.